The 22 T cell receptor beta chains given below trace back to one sample, sequenced in a study of somatic mutations in cytotoxic T cells in rheumatoid arthritis. Data came from immunoSEQ multiplex PCR; TCRdb stores just in-frame clones and leaves some out. Among around 29,000 clones listed, 75% to 90% were seen once. Material: CD8+ T cells sorted from blood. The source is an adult with rheumatoid arthritis.

The rearrangement links TRBV30 to TRBJ1-3; D gene uncertain. Germline-derived CDR1 and CDR2 are GTSNPN and SVGIG (reference sequence). V lost 1 base and J 0 bases, leaving 4 bases between the germline ends. CDR3 length equals 13 residues. CDR3 sequence (DNA): TGTGCCTGGAGTGCGGTCTCTGGAAACACCATATATTTT. Translation: CAWSAVSGNTIYF.

This clone was seen just once. The chain couples TRBV7-2 to TRBJ2-1; TRBD2 is a possible D gene (6 bases). The V end was cut by 2 bases, the J end by 8 bases, with 16 bases between. CDR1 is SGHTA, CDR2 FQGNSA, per germline. The CDR3 spans 15 residues. The CDR3 loop is CASSLLHRDSDEQFF. CDR3 coding DNA: TGTGCCAGCAGCTTATTACACCGGGACTCCGATGAGCAGTTCTTC.

This rearrangement joins TRBV5-6 to TRBJ2-7; 13 bases are shared with TRBD2. Germline lookup yields CDR1 SGHDT and CDR2 YYEEEE. The CDR3 covers 16 residues. V was clipped by 4 bases and J by 0 bases; unmatched bases: 4. In DNA form, the CDR3 reads TGTGCCAGCAGCGAGGGACTAGCGGGGATCTCCTACGAGCAGTACTTC. Protein: CASSEGLAGISYEQYF.

The chain employs TRBV6-1 and TRBJ2-7; no definite D call. The CDR3 spans 10 residues. Trimming took 9 bases from V and 3 from J, leaving 6 bases between them. Germline V gene data show CDR1 as MNHNS and CDR2 as SASEGT. The CDR3 DNA reads as TGTGCCAGTACAGACTACGAGCAGTACTTC. The encoded protein is CASTDYEQYF.

The chain carries TRBV11-3 and TRBJ2-3; D is ambiguous. The CDR3 is 12 residues long. Germline V gives CDR1 SGHNT, CDR2 YENEEA. Trimming shortened V by 5 bases and J by 11 bases, and 14 bases separated the two germline ends. DNA of the CDR3: TGTGCCAGCAGCCCCGACGCAGCAGGGCAGTATTTT. Its protein is CASSPDAAGQYF.

This clone has only a few counts. The chain combines TRBV13 with TRBJ2-7; 11 positions agree with TRBD2. The CDR3 consists of 16 residues. V gave up 5 bases and J gave up 3 bases; unmatched junction bases: 9. Per germline, CDR1 PRHDT and CDR2 FYEKMQ (reference sequence). The CDR3: CASSRGLAGPNYEQYF. The CDR3 DNA reads as TGTGCCAGCAGCCGAGGACTAGCGGGTCCAAACTACGAGCAGTACTTC.

This rearrangement joins TRBV9 to TRBJ2-1; D call uncertain. V shed 2 bases and J shed 8 bases, with 14 bases lying between them. The CDR3 is made up of 14 amino acids. Germline CDR1 SGDLS, CDR2 YYNGEE. The CDR3 sequence: CASSVGRPHDEQFF. In nucleotides, the CDR3 is TGTGCCAGCAGCGTCGGACGCCCGCACGATGAGCAGTTCTTC.

This chain connects TRBV4-3 to TRBJ2-5; D uncertain. The better agreement between TRBJ2-7 and the DNA end casts doubt on the J call. The CDR3 is made up of 14 amino acids. Germline lookup yields CDR1 LGHNA and CDR2 YSLEER. The CDR3 DNA reads TGCGCCAGCAGCCAAGCACAGAGTGGCTACGAGCAGTACTTC. This translates into CASSQAQSGYEQYF.

V usage is TRBV2 and J usage is TRBJ1-1; D is uncertain. V was cut by 8 bases and J by 2 bases, with 15 bases left in between. CDR1 SNHLY and CDR2 FYNNEI come from the germline V gene. This CDR3 has 14 residues. The CDR3 protein is CASRSGLTNTEAFF. DNA for the CDR3: TGTGCCAGCCGCTCAGGACTGACAAACACTGAAGCTTTCTTT. Full variable domain (missing parts from reference TRBV2 and TRBJ1-1): EPEVTQTPSHQVTQMGQEVILRCVPISNHLYFYWYRQILGQKVEFLVSFYNNEISEKSEIFDDQFSVERPDGSNFTLKIRSTKLEDSAMYFCASRSGLTNTEAFFGQGTRLTVV.

The chain couples TRBV29-1 to TRBJ2-4; D perhaps matches TRBD1 (6 bases). The germline CDR1 and CDR2 sequences are SQVTM and ANQGSEA. Trimming took off 5 bases at V and 5 bases at J, with 7 bases between the two ends. The CDR3 has 11 amino acids. The CDR3 reads CSVYRENIQYF. In nucleotides, the CDR3 is TGCAGCGTTTACAGGGAAAACATTCAGTACTTC.

This clone was detected only once. The chain has TRBV11-2 and TRBJ2-1; TRBD2 matches 8 bases. Looked up from germline, CDR1 is SGHAT and CDR2 is FQNNGV. The CDR3 loop spans 15 amino acids. Trimming at V came to 1 base and at J to 10 bases, leaving 9 bases not matched to a gene. CDR3 loop: CASSLVLGERGEQFF. The CDR3 coding sequence is TGTGCCAGCAGCTTAGTACTTGGGGAGCGGGGGGAGCAGTTCTTC.

The sample holds a few counts of this clone. The chain recombines TRBV20-1 with TRBJ1-1, with D hard to call. CDR1 is DFQATT and CDR2 is SNEGSKA in the germline V gene (reference sequence). V lost 4 bases to trimming and J lost 4 bases, with 7 bases between them. The CDR3 consists of 11 residues. The CDR3 loop reads CSATRSTEAFF. CDR3 in DNA: TGCAGTGCTACTCGATCCACTGAAGCTTTCTTT.

There are a few counts of this clone. The chain has TRBV5-8 and TRBJ1-2, with D unclear. The V gene's germline CDR1 is SGHTS and CDR2 YDEGEE. The length of the CDR3 is 11 residues. V was trimmed by 0 bases and J by 8 bases, leaving 5 bases between them. Here the CDR3 reads CASSLGEGYTF. The CDR3 nucleotides read TGTGCCAGCAGCTTGGGGGAGGGCTACACCTTC.

The J gene is TRBJ2-7, the V gene TRBV7-9, with D tentatively TRBD1 (6 bases). CDR3 length: 14 amino acids. Germline assignment: CDR1 SEHNR and CDR2 FQNEAQ (reference sequence). Trimming took off 5 bases at V and 0 bases at J, with 11 bases between the two ends. CDR3 in DNA: TGTGCCAGCAGCCCAGGACAGATCTCCTACGAGCAGTACTTC. Translated: CASSPGQISYEQYF.

CDR3 region: CAISITGGGNQPQHF. CDR3 DNA sequence: TGTGCCATCAGTATAACAGGGGGCGGCAATCAGCCCCAGCATTTT. The V and J genes are TRBV10-3 and TRBJ1-5, with 9 positions matching TRBD1. The V gene's germline CDR1 is ENHRY and CDR2 SYGVKD. The CDR3 totals 15 residues. V gave up 5 bases and J gave up 2 bases; unmatched junction bases: 4.

The chain couples TRBV28 to TRBJ1-5; the match to TRBD1 covers 7 bases. CDR1 and CDR2 (germline): MDHEN, SYDVKM. The CDR3 runs 15 residues. With 7 bases clipped from V and 6 bases from J, the junction kept 12 bases outside the gene matches. The CDR3 protein is CASKIGGRGFQPQHF. CDR3 bases: TGTGCCAGCAAAATAGGGGGCAGGGGGTTTCAGCCCCAGCATTTT.

V and J are TRBV7-9 and TRBJ2-1, with D perhaps matching TRBD2 (6 bases). The germline V gene encodes CDR1 SEHNR and CDR2 FQNEAQ (reference sequence). The germline V and J ends were trimmed by 1 base and 9 bases, with 10 bases remaining between them. The CDR3 runs to 13 residues. The DNA of the CDR3 is TGTGCCAGCAGCTTAGGGGGAGGCGGTGAGCAGTTCTTC. As protein: CASSLGGGGEQFF.

The V gene is TRBV25-1, the J gene TRBJ1-1; D is unresolved. The germline V gene encodes CDR1 MGHDK and CDR2 SYGVNS. Trimming removed 1 base at V and 7 bases at J, with 4 bases between. The CDR3 covers 11 residues. The CDR3 loop is CASSELGEAFF. Written as DNA, the CDR3 is TGTGCCAGCAGTGAATTGGGTGAAGCTTTCTTT.

The J gene is TRBJ2-1, the V gene TRBV6-1; D is possibly TRBD1 or TRBD2 (6 bases each). Trimming removed 2 bases at V and 8 bases at J, with 19 bases between. CDR3 length: 16 residues. Germline V gene lookup returns CDR1 MNHNS and CDR2 SASEGT. The CDR3 DNA sequence: TGTGCCAGCAGTGAATTTGGGGGGCGGGTTAGCGATGAGCAGTTCTTC. Translated, it gives CASSEFGGRVSDEQFF.

The chain employs TRBV7-9 and TRBJ2-3; D may match TRBD1 or TRBD2 (5 bases each). The V gene's germline CDR1 is SEHNR and CDR2 FQNEAQ (reference sequence). This CDR3 comprises 16 residues. Trimming cost V 4 bases and J 2 bases, with 16 bases left between them. CDR3 nucleotide sequence: TGTGCCAGCAGCTCGGGACGGAATCTTTTCACAGATACGCAGTATTTT. As protein: CASSSGRNLFTDTQYF.

This chain connects TRBV27 to TRBJ1-3; TRBD1 might be the D (5 bases). The CDR3 is made up of 15 amino acids. V shed 3 bases and J shed 1 base, with 10 bases lying between them. Germline V gene sequence: CDR1 MNHEY, CDR2 SMNVEV (reference sequence). CDR3 coding DNA: TGTGCCAGCAGTTTTGGGCGGGGGTCTGGAAACACCATATATTTT. It encodes CASSFGRGSGNTIYF.

This rearrangement joins TRBV6-6 to TRBJ1-2; D remains unclear. The CDR3 extends over 13 amino acids. Germline loops: CDR1 MNHNY, CDR2 SVGAGI (reference sequence). Trimming stripped 0 bases from V and 10 bases from J, with 12 bases between. The CDR3 sequence: CASSYSNSEAYTF. The DNA of the CDR3 is TGTGCCAGCAGTTACTCTAACTCGGAAGCCTACACCTTC.